This T cell receptor beta chain was identified in a study of T-cell reconstitution after alpha-beta-depleted transplantation in children. In germline, CDR1 is DFQATT, CDR2 SNEGSKA (reference sequence). Trimming removed 5 bases from V and 12 bases from J, with 13 bases in between. This CDR3 spans 10 amino acids. This clonotype was counted many times. The TCRbeta library incorporated unique molecular identifiers. MiXCR, run by TCRdb on the PCR reads, gives a single entry per CDR3 protein. The data contain 350,000 to 450,000 distinct CDR3 sequences, roughly 20% of them singletons. Sequenced material: PBMCs from the stem cell graft donor, taken from the stem cell graft. This TCR was sampled from a human donor who donated a stem cell graft to a child with acute myeloid leukemia. The rearrangement joins TRBV20-1 to TRBJ1-1; tentatively, D is TRBD1 (6 bases). This CDR3 is CSAVDRGPFF. CDR3 in DNA: TGCAGTGCTGTTGATCGGGGGCCTTTCTTT.